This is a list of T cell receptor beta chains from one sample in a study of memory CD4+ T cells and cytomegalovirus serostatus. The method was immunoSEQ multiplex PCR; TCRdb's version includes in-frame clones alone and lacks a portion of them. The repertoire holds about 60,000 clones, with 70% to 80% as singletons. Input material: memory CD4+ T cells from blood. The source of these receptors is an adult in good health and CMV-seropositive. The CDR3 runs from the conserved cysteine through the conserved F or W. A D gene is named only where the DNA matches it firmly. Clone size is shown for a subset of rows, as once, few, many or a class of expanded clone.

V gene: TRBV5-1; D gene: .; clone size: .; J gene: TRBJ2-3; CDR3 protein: CASSKTGLGTDTQYF; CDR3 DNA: TGCGCCAGCAGCAAAACAGGGCTTGGAACAGATACGCAGTATTTT
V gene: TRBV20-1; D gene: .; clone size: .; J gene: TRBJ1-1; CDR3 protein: CSASRGTAFF; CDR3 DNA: TGCAGTGCTAGTAGAGGGACAGCTTTCTTT
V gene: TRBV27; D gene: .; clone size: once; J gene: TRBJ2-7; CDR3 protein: CASSHGEGDEQYF; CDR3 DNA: TGTGCCAGCAGTCACGGGGAAGGGGACGAGCAGTACTTC
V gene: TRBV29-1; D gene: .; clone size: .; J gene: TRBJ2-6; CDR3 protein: CSVEYPSPGSFGANVLTF; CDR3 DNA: TGCAGCGTTGAATATCCCTCTCCGGGGTCCTTTGGGGCCAACGTCCTGACTTTC
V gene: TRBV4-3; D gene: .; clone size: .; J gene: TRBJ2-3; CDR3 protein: CASSPQGSVRGDTQYF; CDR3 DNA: TGCGCCAGCAGCCCCCAAGGGAGCGTACGGGGAGATACGCAGTATTTT
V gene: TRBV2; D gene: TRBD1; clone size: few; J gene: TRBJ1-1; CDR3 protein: CASSDQGVNTEAFF; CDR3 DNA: TGTGCCAGCAGTGATCAGGGGGTGAACACTGAAGCTTTCTTT
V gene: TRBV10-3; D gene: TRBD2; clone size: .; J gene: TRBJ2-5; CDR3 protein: CAISRGGVAQETQYF; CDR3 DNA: TGTGCCATCAGTCGGGGGGGGGTGGCCCAGGAGACCCAGTACTTC
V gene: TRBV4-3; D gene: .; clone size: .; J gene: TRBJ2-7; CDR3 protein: CASSQQFAPRDGVYF; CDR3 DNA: TGCGCCAGCAGCCAACAATTCGCCCCTCGGGATGGCGTGTACTTC
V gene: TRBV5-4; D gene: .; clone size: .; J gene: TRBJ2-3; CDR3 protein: CASSLAGTADTQYF; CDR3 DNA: TGTGCCAGCAGCTTGGCCGGGACTGCAGATACGCAGTATTTT
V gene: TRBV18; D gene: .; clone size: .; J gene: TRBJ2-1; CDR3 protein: CASSPPASDDEQFF; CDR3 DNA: TGTGCCAGCTCACCACCGGCTAGCGATGATGAGCAGTTCTTC
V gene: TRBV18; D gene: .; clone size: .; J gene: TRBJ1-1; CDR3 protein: CASSPTGVGEAFF; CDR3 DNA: TGTGCCAGCTCACCGACCGGCGTGGGTGAAGCTTTCTTT
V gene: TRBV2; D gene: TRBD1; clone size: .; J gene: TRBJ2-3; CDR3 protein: CASSEDGTGGDTQYF; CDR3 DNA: TGTGCCAGCAGTGAGGATGGGACAGGGGGAGATACGCAGTATTTT
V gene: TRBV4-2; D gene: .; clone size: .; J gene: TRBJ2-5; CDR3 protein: CASSQVWGVQQGRETQYF; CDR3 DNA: TGTGCCAGCAGCCAAGTTTGGGGGGTTCAACAGGGCCGAGAGACCCAGTACTTC
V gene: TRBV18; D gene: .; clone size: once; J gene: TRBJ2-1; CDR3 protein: CASSPFREQLEQFF; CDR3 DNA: TGTGCCAGCTCACCATTCAGGGAACAGCTCGAGCAGTTCTTC
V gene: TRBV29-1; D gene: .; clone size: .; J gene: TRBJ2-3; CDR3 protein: CSIIGPEGYF; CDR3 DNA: TGCAGCATCATCGGGCCTGAGGGGTATTTT
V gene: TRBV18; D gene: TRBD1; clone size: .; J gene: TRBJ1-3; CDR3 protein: CASSPRGTVSGNTIYF; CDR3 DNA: TGTGCCAGCTCACCTCGCGGGACAGTCTCTGGAAACACCATATATTTT
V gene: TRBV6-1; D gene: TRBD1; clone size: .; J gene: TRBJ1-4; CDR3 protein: CASSKGQEGEKLFF; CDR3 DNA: TGTGCCAGCAGTAAGGGACAGGAGGGTGAAAAACTGTTTTTT
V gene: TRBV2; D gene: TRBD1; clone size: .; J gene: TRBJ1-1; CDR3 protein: CASLESPTGVNTEAFF; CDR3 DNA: TGTGCCAGCCTAGAATCTCCGACAGGGGTGAACACTGAAGCTTTCTTT
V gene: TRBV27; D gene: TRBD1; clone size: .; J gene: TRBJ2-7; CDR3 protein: CASSFGQGGHEQYF; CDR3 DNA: TGTGCCAGCAGTTTTGGACAGGGGGGCCACGAGCAGTACTTC
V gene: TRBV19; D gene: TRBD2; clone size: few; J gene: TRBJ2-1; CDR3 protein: CASSVGGGLAGYNEQFF; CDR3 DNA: TGTGCCAGTTCGGTCGGTGGGGGACTAGCGGGATACAATGAGCAGTTCTTC
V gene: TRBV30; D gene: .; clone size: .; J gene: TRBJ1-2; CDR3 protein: CAWSREFNYGYTF; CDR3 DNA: TGTGCCTGGAGCCGGGAGTTCAACTATGGCTACACCTTC
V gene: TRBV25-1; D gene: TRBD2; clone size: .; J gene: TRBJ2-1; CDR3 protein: CASSEHSGLADNEQFF; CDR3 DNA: TGTGCCAGCAGTGAACATTCGGGACTAGCGGACAATGAGCAGTTCTTC
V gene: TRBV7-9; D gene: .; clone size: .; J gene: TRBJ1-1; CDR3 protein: CASSPLRVNTEAFF; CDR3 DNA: TGTGCCAGCAGCCCCCTGAGGGTGAACACTGAAGCTTTCTTT
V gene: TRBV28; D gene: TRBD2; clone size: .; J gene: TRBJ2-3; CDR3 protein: CASSLGLAGATDTQYF; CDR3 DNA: TGTGCCAGCAGTTTAGGGTTAGCGGGAGCTACAGATACGCAGTATTTT
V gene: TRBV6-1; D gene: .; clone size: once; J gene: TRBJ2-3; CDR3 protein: CASEGAKDTQYF; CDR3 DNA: TGTGCCAGCGAAGGGGCTAAGGATACGCAGTATTTT
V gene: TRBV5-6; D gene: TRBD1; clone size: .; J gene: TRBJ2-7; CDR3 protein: CASSLDGQGRAYEQYF; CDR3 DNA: TGTGCCAGCAGCTTAGACGGACAGGGCAGGGCCTACGAGCAGTACTTC
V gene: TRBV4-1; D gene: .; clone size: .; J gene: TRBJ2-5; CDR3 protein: CASSHSGGPQETQYF; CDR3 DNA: TGCGCCAGCAGCCATAGCGGAGGACCCCAAGAGACCCAGTACTTC
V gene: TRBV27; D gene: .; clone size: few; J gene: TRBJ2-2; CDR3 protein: CASRHQGGWELFF; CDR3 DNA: TGTGCCAGCAGGCACCAAGGGGGATGGGAGCTGTTTTTT
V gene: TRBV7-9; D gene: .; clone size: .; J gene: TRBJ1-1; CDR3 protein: CASSFETGTDPRDTEAFF; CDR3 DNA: TGTGCCAGCAGCTTTGAGACGGGGACCGACCCCAGGGACACTGAAGCTTTCTTT
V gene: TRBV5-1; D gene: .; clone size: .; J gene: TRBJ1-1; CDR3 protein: CASSLQGLWSGVSTEAFF; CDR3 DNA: TGCGCCAGCAGCTTGCAAGGGTTATGGAGCGGAGTGAGCACTGAAGCTTTCTTT
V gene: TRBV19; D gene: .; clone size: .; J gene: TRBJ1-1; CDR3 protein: CATQREMNTEAFF; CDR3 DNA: TGTGCCACTCAGAGGGAGATGAACACTGAAGCTTTCTTT
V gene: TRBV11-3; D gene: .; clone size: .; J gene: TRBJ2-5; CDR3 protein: CASSLGARKETQYF; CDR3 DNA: TGTGCCAGCAGCTTAGGAGCTCGGAAAGAGACCCAGTACTTC
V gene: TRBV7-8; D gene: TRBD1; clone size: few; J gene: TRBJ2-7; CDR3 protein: CASSLAPRTGSYEQYF; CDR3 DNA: TGTGCCAGCAGCTTAGCCCCCAGGACAGGGTCCTACGAGCAGTACTTC
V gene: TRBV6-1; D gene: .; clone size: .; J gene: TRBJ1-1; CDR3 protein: CASTVMNTEAFF; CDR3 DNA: TGTGCCAGCACTGTAATGAACACTGAAGCTTTCTTT
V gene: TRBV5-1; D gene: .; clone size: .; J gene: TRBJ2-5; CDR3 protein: CASSPTTQETQYF; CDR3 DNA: TGCGCCAGCAGCCCTACTACCCAAGAGACCCAGTACTTC
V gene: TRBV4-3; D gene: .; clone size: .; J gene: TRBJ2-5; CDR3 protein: CASSQDGGPGRDTETQYF; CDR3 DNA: TGCGCCAGCAGCCAAGATGGAGGCCCCGGGCGGGATACGGAGACCCAGTACTTC
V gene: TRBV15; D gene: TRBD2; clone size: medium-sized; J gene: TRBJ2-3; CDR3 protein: CATRTSGRPDTQYF; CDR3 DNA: TGTGCCACCCGGACTAGCGGGAGGCCAGATACGCAGTATTTT
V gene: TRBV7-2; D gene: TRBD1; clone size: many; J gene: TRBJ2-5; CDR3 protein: CASRPPGQGETQYF; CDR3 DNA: TGTGCCAGCAGGCCCCCGGGACAGGGGGAGACCCAGTACTTC
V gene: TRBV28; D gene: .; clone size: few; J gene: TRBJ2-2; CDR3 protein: CASSTLRGKGNTGELFF; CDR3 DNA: TGTGCCAGCAGCACACTACGGGGGAAGGGGAACACCGGGGAGCTGTTTTTT
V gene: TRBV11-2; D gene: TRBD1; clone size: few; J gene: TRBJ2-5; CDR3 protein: CASSSQGWETQYF; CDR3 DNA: TGTGCCAGCAGCTCACAGGGGTGGGAGACCCAGTACTTC
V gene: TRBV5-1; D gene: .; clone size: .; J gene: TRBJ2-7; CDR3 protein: CASSLAITGGAYEQYF; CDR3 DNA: TGCGCCAGCAGCTTGGCAATTACAGGAGGAGCCTACGAGCAGTACTTC